The rows below give T cell receptor beta chains drawn from one sample of a study of graft-versus-host responses after intestinal transplantation. Data came from immunoSEQ multiplex PCR; TCRdb stores just in-frame clones and leaves some out. The sample lists about 110,000 clones; 80% to 95% were seen once. These receptors' antigens are unknown. The specimen was unstimulated CD8+ T cells sorted from spleen or lymph node cells, collected before intestinal transplant. Source of these receptors: a human donor who received an intestinal transplant. Both conserved end residues are part of each CDR3. The D gene is left open where the match is weak. Size values are once, few and many counts, or a class for expanded clones, and some rows have none.

>TRBJ2-7|TRBV19|-|-
TGTGCCAGTAGTCGAGGACTACCCCTCGAGCAGTACTTC
CASSRGLPLEQYF
>TRBJ2-7|TRBV5-6|-|-
TGTGCCAGCAGCTTGTGGCCGGGAGACTCCTACGAGCAGTACTTC
CASSLWPGDSYEQYF
>TRBJ2-1|TRBV9|-|TRBD2
TGTGCCAGCAGCCAATGGACTAGCGGGAGAGATGGCGATGAGCAGTTCTTC
CASSQWTSGRDGDEQFF
>TRBJ1-1|TRBV11-2|-|-
TGTGCCAGCAGCTTAGTCGGGTCTGGTCGCGCGGAAGCTTTCTTT
CASSLVGSGRAEAFF
>TRBJ1-5|TRBV6-5|-|TRBD1
TGTGCCAGTTCCACAGGGGATGATCAGCCCCAGCATTTT
CASSTGDDQPQHF
>TRBJ2-7|TRBV10-2|-|-
TGCGCCAGCAGTGAACTCACGACAGGACTATCCTACGAGCAGTACTTC
CASSELTTGLSYEQYF
>TRBJ2-5|TRBV7-2|-|TRBD1
TGTGCCAGCAGGAGCAGGGGGCGAGAGACCCAGTACTTC
CASRSRGRETQYF
>TRBJ2-7|TRBV7-9|-|-
TGTGCCAGCAGCTTACCGACGAACTACGAGCAGTACTTC
CASSLPTNYEQYF
>TRBJ2-3|TRBV4-1|-|-
TGCGCCAGCAGCCAAGTCCGATCCGGCATCACAGATACGCAGTATTTT
CASSQVRSGITDTQYF
>TRBJ2-1|TRBV10-3|-|TRBD2
TGTGCCATGGGGCGGGAGAACTACAATGAGCAGTTCTTC
CAMGRENYNEQFF
>TRBJ2-5|TRBV7-6|-|TRBD2
TGTGCCAGCAGCTCCAGCGTCGGGCTAGCGGAACAAGAGACCCAGTACTTC
CASSSSVGLAEQETQYF
>TRBJ1-1|TRBV28|-|-
TGTGCCAGCTATATTCTAGGGGCGAACACTGAAGCTTTCTTT
CASYILGANTEAFF
>TRBJ2-7|TRBV7-9|few|TRBD2
TGTGCCAGCAGCTTACAATCTAGCGGCACCTACGAGCAGTACTTC
CASSLQSSGTYEQYF
>TRBJ2-3|TRBV15|-|TRBD2
TGTGCCACCAGCAGATCCGGGACTAGCGCAGATACGCAGTATTTT
CATSRSGTSADTQYF
>TRBJ1-6|TRBV28|-|-
TGTGCCAGCGCGGCTAGCTCCTATAATTCACCCCTCCACTTT
CASAASSYNSPLHF
>TRBJ2-3|TRBV14|-|-
TGTGCCAGCAGCCAAGTTGGAGGCAGCCTGGATACGCAGTATTTT
CASSQVGGSLDTQYF
>TRBJ2-1|TRBV28|once|TRBD2
TGTGCCAGCAGTCCACTAGCGGGAGGGCCCTACAATGAGCAGTTCTTC
CASSPLAGGPYNEQFF
>TRBJ2-7|TRBV5-4|-|TRBD1
TGTGCCAGCAGCTTCCAGGGGGCTTGGGAGCAGTACTTC
CASSFQGAWEQYF
>TRBJ2-1|TRBV5-4|-|TRBD2
TGTGCCAGCAGCACCGGGACTACGATCAATGAGCAGTTCTTC
CASSTGTTINEQFF
>TRBJ1-1|TRBV9|-|-
TGTGCCAGCAGCCTAAGAGTAGAATCGAACACTGAAGCTTTCTTT
CASSLRVESNTEAFF
>TRBJ1-2|TRBV11-2|-|-
TGTGCCAGCAGACTAGCGAATGACTATGGCTACACCTTC
CASRLANDYGYTF
>TRBJ2-3|TRBV27|-|TRBD2
TGTGCCAGCAGTTCCCGGACTAGCGGGTACGAGGGGGAAGACACAGATACGCAGTATTTT
CASSSRTSGYEGEDTDTQYF
>TRBJ2-1|TRBV19|once|TRBD2
TGTGCCAGTAGTATCTGGACTAGCGGGAGCTCCTACAATGAGCAGTTCTTC
CASSIWTSGSSYNEQFF
>TRBJ1-2|TRBV11-2|-|TRBD1
TGTGCCAGCAGCCACATTTTTAGGGCAGGGGGCGACTATGGCTACACCTTC
CASSHIFRAGGDYGYTF
>TRBJ1-1|TRBV29-1|-|-
TGCAGCGTTGATTCTGGGGCAGGGTGGGACACTGAAGCTTTCTTT
CSVDSGAGWDTEAFF
>TRBJ2-3|TRBV27|-|-
TGTGCCAGCAGTTTATTGAGCACAGATACGCAGTATTTT
CASSLLSTDTQYF
>TRBJ2-1|TRBV10-3|-|-
TGTGCCATCAGTGAGGAATGGGGACGTAATGAGCAGTTCTTC
CAISEEWGRNEQFF
>TRBJ2-1|TRBV28|-|TRBD2
TGTGCCAGCAGGCTAGCGGGAGGGCTCAATGAGCAGTTCTTC
CASRLAGGLNEQFF
>TRBJ2-2|TRBV7-3|-|-
TGTGCCAGCAGCGCAAGGCGGCCGGGTACCGGGGAGCTGTTTTTT
CASSARRPGTGELFF
>TRBJ2-7|TRBV19|-|-
TGTGCCAGTAGTTTGGACGGCTCCTACGAGCAGTACTTC
CASSLDGSYEQYF
>TRBJ2-7|TRBV4-1|-|TRBD1
TGCGCCAGCAGCCAGATCAGGGGGCTCGACTACGAGCAGTACTTC
CASSQIRGLDYEQYF
>TRBJ2-1|TRBV5-6|-|-
TGTGCCAGCAGCTTTGGGGGGGCTAATGAGCAGTTCTTC
CASSFGGANEQFF
>TRBJ2-1|TRBV10-2|-|-
TGCGCCAGCAGTGAACACAATGAGCAGTTCTTC
CASSEHNEQFF
>TRBJ2-5|TRBV29-1|-|TRBD2
TGCAGCGTCTCGGGACTAGCGGGAGGTGGGGGGGAGACCCAGTACTTC
CSVSGLAGGGGETQYF
>TRBJ2-1|TRBV5-6|-|-
TGTGCCAGCAGCGGGGACTTTTACAATGAGCAGTTCTTC
CASSGDFYNEQFF
>TRBJ2-4|TRBV27|-|-
TGTGCCAGCAGCCCCACAAGACTAGGGGAAAACATTCAGTACTTC
CASSPTRLGENIQYF
>TRBJ2-7|TRBV30|once|-
TGTGCCTGGAGTGGGCCCTCCTACGAGCAGTACTTC
CAWSGPSYEQYF
>TRBJ2-7|TRBV4-2|-|TRBD2
TGTGCCAGCAGCCAGGTAGCGGGAGGTAGCTACGAGCAGTACTTC
CASSQVAGGSYEQYF
>TRBJ1-4|TRBV9|-|TRBD1
TGTGCCAGCAGCGCTTACGGGACAGAACGGGAAAAACTGTTTTTT
CASSAYGTEREKLFF
>TRBJ1-5|TRBV4-1|-|-
TGCGCCAGCAGCCGTGGGGACGGTAGCAATCAGCCCCAGCATTTT
CASSRGDGSNQPQHF
>TRBJ1-2|TRBV5-1|-|-
TGCGCCAGCAGCTTGGCCGGGACAAACTATGGCTACACCTTC
CASSLAGTNYGYTF
>TRBJ2-7|TRBV27|-|-
TGTGCCAGCAGTTTAGGTCAGCTGGAGTACGAGCAGTACTTC
CASSLGQLEYEQYF
>TRBJ2-3|TRBV18|-|TRBD2
TGTGCCAGCTCACCCGACGGGGGGGCAGATACGCAGTATTTT
CASSPDGGADTQYF
>TRBJ1-4|TRBV28|-|-
TGTGCCAGCAGTTTGATTGAGGGGTCTAATGAAAAACTGTTTTTT
CASSLIEGSNEKLFF
>TRBJ1-1|TRBV9|-|TRBD1
TGTGCCAGCAGCGAATCACAGGGGTTCCCTCTGGGGGCTGAAGCTTTCTTT
CASSESQGFPLGAEAFF
>TRBJ2-7|TRBV9|-|TRBD2
TGTGCCAGCAGCGCCCCCCAGAAAGGGGAGGGAGTACACGAGCAGTACTTC
CASSAPQKGEGVHEQYF
>TRBJ2-1|TRBV6-6|-|TRBD1
TGTGCCAGCAGGACCGGGACAGGGGGCCGCAATGAGCAGTTCTTC
CASRTGTGGRNEQFF
>TRBJ2-7|TRBV7-8|-|-
TGTGCCAGCAGCTTAGGTCCCGTAGGGCAGGGCGGGGAGCAGTACTTC
CASSLGPVGQGGEQYF
>TRBJ2-5|TRBV19|-|-
TGTGCCAGTAGTATGTCCCCTTTGGCGGGAAAAGAGACCCAGTACTTC
CASSMSPLAGKETQYF
>TRBJ1-1|TRBV6-5|-|-
TGTGCCAGCAGCCTAGGGGGGGGGAGGGCTGAAGCTTTCTTT
CASSLGGGRAEAFF
>TRBJ2-7|TRBV10-1|once|TRBD1
TGCGCCAGCAGACAGACAGGGTACGAGCAGTACTTC
CASRQTGYEQYF
>TRBJ2-1|TRBV5-4|once|-
TGTGCCAGCAGCCCCCGCCGGTACTATCATAATGAGCAGTTCTTC
CASSPRRYYHNEQFF
>TRBJ2-7|TRBV7-8|-|-
TGTGCCAGCAGCTTGAATATTGCGGGAAATAACGAGCAGTACTTC
CASSLNIAGNNEQYF
>TRBJ1-2|TRBV6-1|-|-
TGTGCCAGCAGTCTATATGACTACACCTTC
CASSLYDYTF
>TRBJ2-5|TRBV5-4|-|-
TGTGCCAGCAACCAGGGTGTCCAAGAGACCCAGTACTTC
CASNQGVQETQYF